Following are 17 T cell receptor beta chains from one sample sequenced in a study of blood T cell repertoires in COVID-19. Method: immunoSEQ multiplex PCR; TCRdb's copy keeps in-frame clones and lacks some. The sample includes about 240,000 clones, roughly 87% of them seen just once. The sample consisted of PBMCs or T cells enriched from blood (not recorded which). These receptor sequences come from a woman younger than 45 with acute COVID-19.

This rearrangement joins TRBV19 to TRBJ1-4; D perhaps matches TRBD1 (6 bases). Germline assignment: CDR1 LNHDA and CDR2 SQIVND (reference sequence). The CDR3 is made up of 15 amino acids. V lost 5 bases to trimming and J lost 3 bases, with 13 bases between them. The CDR3 reads CASSASDSSNEKLFF. CDR3 nucleotide sequence: TGTGCCAGTAGTGCATCGGACAGTTCTAATGAAAAACTGTTTTTT.

The chain links TRBV29-1 to TRBJ2-1; TRBD2 matches 7 bases. The V segment lost 2 bases and the J segment 4 bases; nucleotides outside the gene matches: 5. The CDR3 is 14 residues long. Germline CDR1 and CDR2: SQVTM and ANQGSEA. CDR3 in amino acids: CSVELLAIYNEQFF. The CDR3 bases are TGCAGCGTTGAACTACTAGCGATTTACAATGAGCAGTTCTTC.

The rearrangement joins TRBV18 to TRBJ2-6, with D hard to call. CDR1 and CDR2 (germline): KGHSH, LQKENI. The CDR3 has 15 residues. Trimming removed 4 bases at V and 4 bases at J, with 11 bases between. The CDR3 region has the DNA TGTGCCAGCTCACTTGGCTTATCCGGGGCCAACGTCCTGACTTTC. Encoded protein: CASSLGLSGANVLTF.

This clone was counted a single time. The gene calls are TRBV6-5 and TRBJ2-5, with TRBD2 matching over 8 bases. The ends lost 6 bases at V and 2 bases at J; junction bases unmatched: 8. The germline gives CDR1 MNHEY, CDR2 SVGAGI. The CDR3 spans 15 residues. CDR3 region: CASSDGGGDQETQYF. The CDR3 DNA reads TGTGCCAGCAGCGACGGGGGGGGAGATCAAGAGACCCAGTACTTC.

The count of this clone is one. CDR3 loop: CAQRENTIYF. Here the CDR3 DNA reads TGTGCCCAGCGGGAGAACACCATATATTTT. The V and J genes are TRBV12-3 or TRBV12-4 and TRBJ1-3, with D uncertain. The germline V and J ends were trimmed by 11 bases and 7 bases, with 9 bases remaining between them. The CDR3 contains 10 residues.

The chain combines TRBV4-2 with TRBJ2-2; possible D gene TRBD2, 6 bases. The germline V and J ends were trimmed by 3 bases and 0 bases, with 17 bases remaining between them. The CDR3 is made up of 18 amino acids. Germline-derived CDR1 and CDR2 are LGHNA and YNFKEQ. In nucleotides, the CDR3 is TGTGCCAGCAGCCACCCCGGGGCGGGGATCGCGAACACCGGGGAGCTGTTTTTT. Translated: CASSHPGAGIANTGELFF.

The chain has TRBV6-5 and TRBJ1-1; 7 positions match TRBD1. Losses at the gene ends were 5 bases for V and 1 base for J; bases not matched to a gene: 7. The CDR3 covers 15 residues. The germline gives CDR1 MNHEY, CDR2 SVGAGI. The CDR3 loop is CASSPGTEANTEAFF. DNA for the CDR3: TGTGCCAGCAGTCCCGGGACAGAAGCGAACACTGAAGCTTTCTTT.

The chain links TRBV12-3 or TRBV12-4 to TRBJ1-1, with D possibly TRBD1 on 5 matching bases. The V end was cut by 9 bases, the J end by 6 bases, with 17 bases between. The CDR3 is 13 amino acids. The DNA for the CDR3 is TGTGCCAGTAGTCGACAGTTTCTCGCTGAAGCTTTCTTT. It encodes CASSRQFLAEAFF.

The chain has TRBV5-1 and TRBJ1-6, with TRBD1 as a possible D gene (6 bases). The CDR3 extends over 14 amino acids. From germline, CDR1 is SGHRS and CDR2 YFSETQ. The V end was cut by 4 bases, the J end by 9 bases, with 14 bases between. The CDR3 DNA follows: TGCGCCAGCAGCCCAGGACAGATGTCTTCACCCCTCCACTTT. Its protein is CASSPGQMSSPLHF.

This clone was seen just once. V is TRBV27 and J is TRBJ1-5, with a weak D call TRBD1 (6 bases). Trimming took 5 bases from V and 5 from J, leaving 13 bases between them. This CDR3 is built from 14 residues. Germline assignment: CDR1 MNHEY and CDR2 SMNVEV (reference sequence). The CDR3: CASSPLAGDQPQHF. The CDR3 DNA is TGTGCCAGCAGTCCCCTCGCAGGGGATCAGCCCCAGCATTTT.

In the case of this clone: In the same sample, other DNA sequences code for this CDR3. J is TRBJ1-3 and V is TRBV7-2; 8 bases are shared with TRBD1. This CDR3 comprises 13 residues. The J segment lost 7 bases and the V segment lost 1 base, leaving 0 bases of the junction unmatched. The germline CDR1 and CDR2 sequences are SGHTA and FQGNSA. In DNA form, the CDR3 reads TGTGCCAGCAGCTTAGGACAGGGGAACACCATATATTTT. This sequence encodes CASSLGQGNTIYF.

The table lists this clone with a count of one. CDR3 DNA sequence: TGTGCCACCCTCGCGGGGAACACCTACGAGCAGTACTTC. Encoded protein: CATLAGNTYEQYF. This chain links TRBV10-3 with TRBJ2-7, with D maybe TRBD2 (6 bases). In germline, CDR1 is ENHRY, CDR2 SYGVKD. The CDR3 runs 13 residues. Between the trimmed V and J ends, which lost 10 bases and 2 bases, there was a span of 15 bases.

The chain has TRBV7-9 and TRBJ1-1; D is ambiguous. CDR1 is SEHNR and CDR2 is FQNEAQ in the germline V gene (reference sequence). Deletions cut 5 bases from V and 3 bases from J, with 10 bases between. CDR3 size: 13 residues. CDR3 sequence reads: CASSLLADTEAFF. CDR3 nucleotides: TGTGCCAGCAGCCTCCTGGCGGACACTGAAGCTTTCTTT.

This clone was detected once. The chain links TRBV7-9 to TRBJ1-1; D is perhaps TRBD1 (5 bases). Germline loops: CDR1 SEHNR, CDR2 FQNEAQ (reference sequence). The CDR3 sequence is 14 residues long. V gave up 2 bases and J gave up 4 bases, with 11 bases separating them. The chain's CDR3 is CASSLQGLGTEAFF. CDR3 sequence (DNA): TGTGCCAGCAGCTTACAGGGTCTTGGCACTGAAGCTTTCTTT.

The V gene is TRBV18, the J gene TRBJ1-6; 7 nucleotides line up with TRBD1. Germline trimming cut 3 bases from V and 0 bases from J; bases unmatched to any gene: 8. The CDR3 has 18 residues. Per germline, CDR1 KGHSH and CDR2 LQKENI. The CDR3, as DNA: TGTGCCAGCTCACCTCGACAGGGAATGAGCTCCTATAATTCACCCCTCCACTTT. This gives the protein CASSPRQGMSSYNSPLHF.

The chain's CDR3 is CSVRDRDNSPLHF. The CDR3 bases are TGCAGCGTTCGGGACAGAGATAATTCACCCCTCCACTTT. This chain links TRBV29-1 with TRBJ1-6; 7 nucleotides line up with TRBD1. Germline V gives CDR1 SQVTM, CDR2 ANQGSEA. The CDR3 length is 13 residues. After removal of 5 bases from V and 5 bases from J, the junction contained 3 bases not matched to a gene. Full variable domain (outside the CDR3, taken from reference TRBV29-1 and TRBJ1-6): SAVISQKPSRDICQRGTSLTIQCQVDSQVTMMFWYRQQPGQSLTLIATANQGSEATYESGFVIDKFPISRPNLTFSTLTVSNMSPEDSSIYLCSVRDRDNSPLHFGNGTRLTVT.

The rearrangement links TRBV6-6 to TRBJ2-3; D not certain. The germline CDR1 and CDR2 sequences are MNHNY and SVGAGI (reference sequence). CDR3 length equals 15 residues. V lost 0 bases to trimming and J lost 6 bases, with 13 bases between them. The CDR3 spells CASSYSNPLEDTQYF. The CDR3 DNA reads TGTGCCAGCAGTTACTCGAACCCTCTCGAGGATACGCAGTATTTT.